Each of the 9 T cell receptor beta chains below was sequenced from the same sample in a study of blood T cell repertoires in COVID-19. The protocol was immunoSEQ multiplex PCR, while the TCRdb copy is restricted to in-frame clones and leaves out a portion. Of under 250,000 clones in the sample, 70% to 90% were seen once. Specimen: peripheral blood. The receptor source for this set is a man aged 50-59 years with COVID-19, enrolled during active disease.

The gene calls are TRBV25-1 and TRBJ1-2; D unclear. From germline, CDR1 is MGHDK and CDR2 SYGVNS. The CDR3 totals 14 residues. Trimming took off 6 bases at V and 8 bases at J, with 19 bases between the two ends. CDR3 sequence reads: CASRGPRGGEGYTF. The CDR3 nucleotides are TGTGCCAGCAGAGGGCCCCGCGGCGGGGAAGGCTACACCTTC.

This sequence joins TRBV10-2 and TRBJ2-1; D ambiguous. CDR3 length: 11 amino acids. CDR1 WSHSY and CDR2 SAAADI come from the germline V gene. Deletions cut 3 bases from V and 8 bases from J, with 5 bases between. CDR3 nucleotide sequence: TGCGCCAGCAGTGATAACTATGAGCAGTTCTTC. Encoded protein: CASSDNYEQFF.

J is TRBJ1-5 and V is TRBV19; 12 positions agree with TRBD1. The CDR3 length is 17 residues. Unmatched junction bases numbered 14, after V lost 8 bases and J lost 6 bases. Germline lookup yields CDR1 LNHDA and CDR2 SQIVND (reference sequence). This CDR3 is CASFHPGTGGLGQPQHF. The CDR3 DNA sequence: TGTGCCAGTTTTCACCCGGGGACAGGGGGCCTCGGTCAGCCCCAGCATTTT.

This sequence joins TRBV19 and TRBJ2-3; D possibly corresponds to TRBD1 (6 bases). CDR1 is LNHDA and CDR2 is SQIVND in the germline V gene (reference sequence). V lost 3 bases, J lost 3 bases, and 13 bases lay in between. CDR3 size: 15 residues. For the CDR3, the DNA is TGTGCCAGTAGTATTTCTCAGGGGATTACAGATACGCAGTATTTT. This sequence encodes CASSISQGITDTQYF.

This rearrangement joins TRBV5-1 to TRBJ1-2; D unclear. V lost 0 bases, J lost 4 bases, and 16 bases lay in between. In germline, CDR1 is SGHRS, CDR2 YFSETQ. The CDR3 is 16 amino acids. In nucleotides, the CDR3 is TGCGCCAGCAGCTTGGACGCTGACGCGGAGGGCTATGGCTACACCTTC. The encoded protein is CASSLDADAEGYGYTF. The full variable domain, its missing parts supplied by reference TRBV5-1 and TRBJ1-2, is KAGVTQTPRYLIKTRGQQVTLSCSPISGHRSVSWYQQTPGQGLQFLFEYFSETQRNKGNFPGRFSGRQFSNSRSEMNVSTLELGDSALYLCASSLDADAEGYGYTFGSGTRLTVV.

The rearrangement joins TRBV7-8 to TRBJ2-2; 10 positions match TRBD2. With V trimmed by 5 bases and J by 5 bases, 11 bases remained unmatched. The CDR3 has 17 residues. Per germline, CDR1 SGHVS and CDR2 FQNEAQ. CDR3 bases: TGTGCCAGCAGCCCCGCCCTTAGCGGGGGGAGGACCGGGGAGCTGTTTTTT. Protein product: CASSPALSGGRTGELFF.

The chain links TRBV7-8 to TRBJ2-7, with 7 bases that match TRBD1. This CDR3 spans 15 amino acids. After removal of 5 bases from V and 1 base from J, the junction contained 8 bases not matched to a gene. CDR1 is SGHVS and CDR2 is FQNEAQ in the germline V gene. CDR3 sequence reads: CASSRAGTDSYEQYF. CDR3 coding DNA: TGTGCCAGCAGCCGTGCCGGGACAGATTCCTACGAGCAGTACTTC.

The chain employs TRBV5-8 and TRBJ1-5; 7 nucleotides line up with TRBD1. CDR1 and CDR2 from the germline V gene are SGHTS and YDEGEE. V trimming: 0 bases; J trimming: 10 bases; junction bases outside the gene matches: 7. This CDR3 is built from 14 residues. CDR3 nucleotides: TGTGCCAGCAGCTTGGGTCAGGGGGATTCACCCCAGCATTTT. Protein product: CASSLGQGDSPQHF. The whole variable domain, remainder taken from reference TRBV5-8 and TRBJ1-5, is EAGVTQSPTHLIKTRGQQATLRCSPISGHTSVYWYQQALGLGLQFLLWYDEGEERNRGNFPPRFSGRQFPNYSSELNVNALELEDSALYLCASSLGQGDSPQHFGDGTRLSIL.

The chain recombines TRBV19 with TRBJ1-4, with TRBD1 matching over 8 bases. With V trimmed by 6 bases and J by 0 bases, 3 bases remained unmatched. Germline lookup yields CDR1 LNHDA and CDR2 SQIVND (reference sequence). This CDR3 has 15 amino acids. The CDR3 sequence: CASRDRAATNEKLFF. The CDR3, as DNA: TGTGCCAGTAGGGACAGGGCTGCAACTAATGAAAAACTGTTTTTT.